This TCR beta chain was retrieved from a study of T cells in Graves' hyperthyroidism and ophthalmopathy. Study summary: Blood from the periphery was taken at initial diagnosis, before any treatment. The study, taken as a whole, reports: Before onset, by a median of approximately 6.8 months, the model predicted ophthalmopathy. Most clonotypes expanded in the thyroid (above 0.001) were also present in blood.

Details on this clonotype: Its antigen is still unknown.

Clinicians diagnosed patients from clinical symptoms, serum thyroxine and TRAb, thyroid ultrasound and orbital computed tomography. RNA transcripts were the template for amplifying TCR beta CDR3 regions. The primer set for the first-round RT-PCR of the TCR CDR3 was HTBI. Via MiXCR, TCRdb re-called the multiplex PCR reads, giving one row per CDR3 protein. The table records about 640,000 distinct CDR3 sequences, less than 25% of them present only once. Trimming stripped 2 bases from V and 7 bases from J, with 20 bases between. CDR3 length equals 16 residues. This receptor was taken from a man aged 30 to 45 with Graves' ophthalmopathy. Sequencing input: blood. This chain links TRBV6-7 with TRBJ1-2; D possibly corresponds to TRBD1 (5 bases). TRBV6-7 is known as an ORF, though its function is uncertain. The CDR3 protein is CASSYPSETETFGYTF. CDR3 nucleotide sequence: TGTGCCAGCAGTTACCCCTCGGAGACAGAGACCTTTGGCTACACCTTC.